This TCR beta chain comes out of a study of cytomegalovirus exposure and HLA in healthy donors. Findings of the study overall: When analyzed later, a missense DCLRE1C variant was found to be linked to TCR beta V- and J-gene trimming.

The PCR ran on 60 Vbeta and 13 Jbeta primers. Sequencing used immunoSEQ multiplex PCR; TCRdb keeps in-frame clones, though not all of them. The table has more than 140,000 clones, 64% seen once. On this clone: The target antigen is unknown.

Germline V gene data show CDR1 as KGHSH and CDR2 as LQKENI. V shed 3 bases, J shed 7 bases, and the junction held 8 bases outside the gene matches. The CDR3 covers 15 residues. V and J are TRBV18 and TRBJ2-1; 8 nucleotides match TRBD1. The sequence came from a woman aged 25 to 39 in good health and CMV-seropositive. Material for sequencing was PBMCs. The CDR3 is CASSPMTGVGNEQFF. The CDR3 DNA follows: TGTGCCAGCTCACCGATGACAGGGGTTGGAAATGAGCAGTTCTTC.